This TCR beta chain was identified during a study of shared clonotypes between healthy human individuals. Germline lookup yields CDR1 SEHNR and CDR2 FQNEAQ (reference sequence). Trimming pared 1 base from V and 3 bases from J, leaving 10 bases between. There are 15 residues in the CDR3. Some clones are missing from TCRdb's copy, which holds only in-frame ones; the method was immunoSEQ multiplex PCR. The sample has over 95,000 clones; under 70% are singletons. Notes on the study in general: Sequencing depth was a factor that was expected to affect clonotype sharing among donors.

Worth noting for this clone: Its antigen is unidentified.

CD45RO+ cells plus CCR7-negative CD45RA+ TemRA cells formed CD8 memory. The sequence was collected from a woman aged 30 to 39 in good health. The chain links TRBV7-9 to TRBJ1-3; the D gene is possibly TRBD1 (5 bases). The sample was memory CD8+ T cells sorted from blood. Subset indicated: CD45RO+ cells pooled with CCR7-negative TemRA cells. The DNA for the CDR3 is TGTGCCAGCAGCTTAGTAGGGACCGGTGGAAACACCATATATTTT. Its protein product is CASSLVGTGGNTIYF.